Listed below are T cell receptor beta chains from one sample, sequenced in a study of Graves' ophthalmopathy and Graves' hyperthyroidism. TCRdb re-derived calls from the multiplex PCR reads in MiXCR, one entry per CDR3 protein. In the table there are hundreds of thousands of distinct CDR3 sequences, approximately 22% of which are singletons. Input material: peripheral blood. These receptors came from a woman between 18 and 29 years old with stable Graves' hyperthyroidism. Some clones in this sample may be carry-over from other donors' samples. Each CDR3 is given with its conserved first and last residue. The D gene is left open where the match is weak. Rows give clone size only sometimes, using once, few, many, or a class for an expanded clone.

DNA	CDR3	size	D	J	V
TGCGCCAGCAGCAAGGGGACGGACACTGAAGCTTTCTTT	CASSKGTDTEAFF	NA	NA	TRBJ1-1	TRBV5-1
TGTGCCAGCAGTGGGACAGGGGGCGAGGTACCCCTCCACTTT	CASSGTGGEVPLHF	NA	TRBD1	TRBJ1-6	TRBV12-3/TRBV12-4
TGTGCCAGTAGTATGAGCGGGGGCTACCCCTACGAGCAGTACTTC	CASSMSGGYPYEQYF	NA	TRBD2	TRBJ2-7	TRBV19
TGTGCCAGCTCACAGCGGGACAGGGGCACCGGGGAGCTGTTTTTT	CASSQRDRGTGELFF	NA	TRBD1	TRBJ2-2	TRBV18
TGTGCCAGCAGCCCAGAGTGGGGGGGACAGGGTAGATCACCCCTCCACTTT	CASSPEWGGQGRSPLHF	NA	TRBD1	TRBJ1-6	TRBV9
TGTGCCAGCAGCTTAGGCCAGGGTAGTGCCTACGAGCAGTACTTC	CASSLGQGSAYEQYF	many	NA	TRBJ2-7	TRBV13
TGTGCCAGCACCACACTGGGGAACTACGAGCAGTACTTC	CASTTLGNYEQYF	NA	NA	TRBJ2-7	TRBV27
TGTGCCAGTAGTATAGCAACAGCGAACACTGAAGCTTTCTTT	CASSIATANTEAFF	many	NA	TRBJ1-1	TRBV19
TGTGCCAGCAGCCAAGGCACCCCTGACAGGGGAGGGACTGAAGCTTTCTTT	CASSQGTPDRGGTEAFF	many	TRBD1	TRBJ1-1	TRBV14
TGTGCCAGCAGCAAGAGGACAGCGGGGGCCCAAGAGACCCAGTACTTC	CASSKRTAGAQETQYF	many	TRBD2	TRBJ2-5	TRBV7-8
TGTGCCAGCAGTGGGGGGGCGAGAGGGGGAGAGCAGTACTTC	CASSGGARGGEQYF	many	NA	TRBJ2-7	TRBV28
TGTGCCAGCAAGGGGATGGGGTTGTCCGGGGCCAACGTCCTGACTTTC	CASKGMGLSGANVLTF	many	NA	TRBJ2-6	TRBV2
TGTGCCAGCAGCCAAGCCGGGACAGGGGTTACCTACGAGCAGTACTTC	CASSQAGTGVTYEQYF	NA	TRBD1	TRBJ2-7	TRBV3-1
TGTGCCAGCTCACAATACAGGACCTTGAACACTGAAGCTTTCTTT	CASSQYRTLNTEAFF	NA	NA	TRBJ1-1	TRBV18
TGTGCCAGCAGCAGAAAGGGGGGCCAGGACGTTCAGTACTTC	CASSRKGGQDVQYF	few	NA	TRBJ2-4	TRBV6-1
TGTGCCAGTAGTATTCGTCAAGGTCTCACTGAAGCTTTCTTT	CASSIRQGLTEAFF	many	NA	TRBJ1-1	TRBV19
TGTGCTAGTGGCTCCGGGGGGGGGCAAGCTTTCTTT	CASGSGGGQAFF	NA	NA	TRBJ1-1	TRBV12-5
TGTGCCAGCAGCTTAAGGGAGGAGAGTGGCTACACCTTC	CASSLREESGYTF	many	NA	TRBJ1-2	TRBV7-8
TGTGCCAGCAGAAAAGGGACAGGGAACACTGAAGCTTTCTTT	CASRKGTGNTEAFF	many	TRBD1	TRBJ1-1	TRBV12-3/TRBV12-4
TGTGCCTGGAGTTACTCGGGGGGAAGAGAGACCCAGTACTTC	CAWSYSGGRETQYF	many	TRBD2	TRBJ2-5	TRBV30
TGTGCCAGCAGAACAGGGACTAGCGGGTACACCGGGGAGCTGTTTTTT	CASRTGTSGYTGELFF	many	TRBD2	TRBJ2-2	TRBV28
TGTGCCTGGAGTCTCGAGAACACTGAAGCTTTCTTT	CAWSLENTEAFF	NA	NA	TRBJ1-1	TRBV30
TGTGCCAGCAGCTTAGCCAGTCAGCTCTACGAGCAGTACTTC	CASSLASQLYEQYF	NA	NA	TRBJ2-7	TRBV7-2
TGTGCCAGCAGCTTTTTAGCGTACTCGGGGGAAGCTTTCTTT	CASSFLAYSGEAFF	many	NA	TRBJ1-1	TRBV7-3
TGTGCCAGCAGTTTAGACAGACCCTCTGGAAACACCATATATTTT	CASSLDRPSGNTIYF	many	NA	TRBJ1-3	TRBV12-3/TRBV12-4
TGCGCCAGCAGCTTGGACCCCGCCGGGTTCGAGCAGTACTTC	CASSLDPAGFEQYF	few	NA	TRBJ2-7	TRBV5-1
TGTGCCGGCCTGCCAGCGGGGGCCTACGAGCAGTACTTC	CAGLPAGAYEQYF	many	TRBD2	TRBJ2-7	TRBV2
TGCAGTGCAGCAGACAGGGTAGGACATGGCTACACCTTC	CSAADRVGHGYTF	many	TRBD1	TRBJ1-2	TRBV20-1
TGCAGTGCTAGAGTCCCTGGGGTAGCGGGAGCCTACGAGCAGTACTTC	CSARVPGVAGAYEQYF	many	TRBD2	TRBJ2-7	TRBV20-1
TGTGCCAGCAGTTCGTGGACCTCAATCCGGGAGACCCAGTACTTC	CASSSWTSIRETQYF	NA	NA	TRBJ2-5	TRBV6-5
TGTGCCAGCAGCGTCCCGGGGACCCACTACGAGCAGTACTTC	CASSVPGTHYEQYF	many	NA	TRBJ2-7	TRBV9
TGTGCCAGCACCCTGGGGCAGGGTGTCTCCTACGAGCAGTACTTC	CASTLGQGVSYEQYF	many	NA	TRBJ2-7	TRBV28
TGTGCCAGCAGCTTCCTGGCTAGCGGGTCAGAGCAGTACTTC	CASSFLASGSEQYF	many	TRBD2	TRBJ2-7	TRBV7-6
TGCAGTGCTACCAGGGACAGGTGGGGCAACTATGGCTACACCTTC	CSATRDRWGNYGYTF	many	TRBD1	TRBJ1-2	TRBV20-1
TGTGCCAGCAGCTTGAATCCCGGGGGGGCGAACACTGAAGCTTTCTTT	CASSLNPGGANTEAFF	many	NA	TRBJ1-1	TRBV5-5
TGCAGCGTTGACGACGGGGAGGAGACCCAGTACTTC	CSVDDGEETQYF	many	NA	TRBJ2-5	TRBV29-1
TGTGCCAGCAGCTTTAAGGGCCTTGGGGTTTTGGAGACCCAGTACTTC	CASSFKGLGVLETQYF	many	NA	TRBJ2-5	TRBV7-2
TGTGCCAGCAGCTTAGTCGGGTACGGCCAAGAGACCCAGTACTTC	CASSLVGYGQETQYF	NA	NA	TRBJ2-5	TRBV7-9
TGTGCCAGCAGCTTATTCCGACAGGGGGAGGATGGCTACACCTTC	CASSLFRQGEDGYTF	many	TRBD1	TRBJ1-2	TRBV7-2
TGTGCCAGCAGTCACTTAAGCGGTCAGCCCCAGCATTTT	CASSHLSGQPQHF	many	NA	TRBJ1-5	TRBV6-2/TRBV6-3
TGTGCCAGCAGCAACACACAGGGGAACTATGGCTACACCTTC	CASSNTQGNYGYTF	many	TRBD1	TRBJ1-2	TRBV11-2
TGCGCCAGCAGCCCCGGACATCGTTGGGAAGAGACCCAGTACTTC	CASSPGHRWEETQYF	NA	NA	TRBJ2-5	TRBV4-1
TGTGCCAGCAGCTTCCGGACAGGGGGCGCACCCACTGAAGCTTTCTTT	CASSFRTGGAPTEAFF	NA	TRBD1	TRBJ1-1	TRBV11-2
TGTGCCAGCAGCCCAGGGGGCGGAGGAGGTCACGGGGAGCTGTTTTTT	CASSPGGGGGHGELFF	many	TRBD1	TRBJ2-2	TRBV12-3/TRBV12-4
TGTGCCAGCATCAAAATTTACCCCAACAGCTACTCTGGAAACACCATATATTTT	CASIKIYPNSYSGNTIYF	few	NA	TRBJ1-3	TRBV7-9
TGTGCCAGCAGTGAAGGAGTTACAGGGTACGAGCAGTACTTC	CASSEGVTGYEQYF	NA	NA	TRBJ2-7	TRBV6-1
TGTGCCAGCAGCTTAGTCGGCACCTCCTACGAGCAGTACTTC	CASSLVGTSYEQYF	many	NA	TRBJ2-7	TRBV5-1
TGTGCCAGCAGTTACCCATACGTAGGGACCGGGGAGCTGTTTTTT	CASSYPYVGTGELFF	many	NA	TRBJ2-2	TRBV12-3/TRBV12-4
TGCGCCAGTGGACAGGGCACAGAAACCGGGGAGCTGTTTTTT	CASGQGTETGELFF	many	TRBD1	TRBJ2-2	TRBV5-1
TGCGCCAGCAAGGACTTGGGGGGCACTGAAGCTTTCTTT	CASKDLGGTEAFF	NA	NA	TRBJ1-1	TRBV5-1
TGTGCCTGGAGTAAGGGACAGCTCCTCTACGAGCAGTACTTC	CAWSKGQLLYEQYF	many	TRBD1	TRBJ2-7	TRBV30
TGCGCCAGCAGCTTGGTTCCTGAATTGGTCGAGCAGTACTTC	CASSLVPELVEQYF	NA	NA	TRBJ2-7	TRBV5-1
TGTGCCAGCAGCGGGAGAGAAGAAGCTTTCTTT	CASSGREEAFF	many	NA	TRBJ1-1	TRBV14